This T cell receptor beta chain derives from a study of T cells after yellow fever vaccination. In this sample, this clonotype turned up many times. TCRdb re-called the 5' RACE reads through MiXCR, storing one row per CDR3 protein. The profile shows a few hundred thousand distinct CDR3 sequences, 3.6% of them singletons. V trimming: 3 bases; J trimming: 3 bases; junction bases outside the gene matches: 4. Germline lookup yields CDR1 SQVTM and CDR2 ANQGSEA. This CDR3 is 16 amino acids long. The rearrangement uses TRBV29-1 and TRBJ2-1, with 14 bases matching TRBD2. The source of this sequence is a man between 18 and 35 years old who received the YFV17D yellow fever vaccine. The specimen was PBMCs, collected 15 days after the yellow fever booster vaccination. The CDR3 loop reads CSVEGLAGAFYNEQFF. The CDR3 nucleotides read TGCAGCGTTGAGGGACTAGCGGGGGCGTTCTACAATGAGCAGTTCTTC.